This TCR beta chain was sequenced in a study of blood T cells in healthy people across ages. Study results and limitations: A greater number of naive CD4+ cells and higher diversity distinguished long-lived donors from aged donors.

Alongside a J-beta primer mix, a sample-barcoded 5' primer served in a second PCR lasting about 7 to 11 cycles. TCRdb ran MiXCR on the 5' RACE reads and lists one entry per CDR3 protein. Of over 950,000 distinct CDR3 sequences listed, 35% to 40% are singletons. The donors, aged roughly 6 to 95, were healthy Caucasians from Russia. The CDR3 has 18 amino acids. The V gene's germline CDR1 is SGHTA and CDR2 FQGNSA. V lost 4 bases, J lost 0 bases, and 9 bases stayed unmatched. As regards this clonotype: Antigen unknown.

The rearrangement links TRBV7-2 to TRBJ2-3; 11 bases agree with TRBD2. The specimen sequenced was blood. This receptor was obtained from a man aged 18 to 29 in good health. CDR3 coding DNA: TGTGCCAGCAGCTCTCCCCCTCGACTAGCGGGGAGCACAGATACGCAGTATTTT. Translation gives CASSSPPRLAGSTDTQYF.